The present entry profiles one TCR beta chain with its context. The antigen is undetermined. These data originate in a study of Graves' ophthalmopathy and Graves' hyperthyroidism. Excluded were patients with other autoimmune diseases, uncontrolled infections, pregnancy or lactation. Researchers took RNA transcripts and amplified TCR beta CDR3 regions from them. An opening RT-PCR round employed HTBI primers and preceded a second-round multiplex PCR. TCRdb recomputed calls from the multiplex PCR reads with MiXCR, one row per CDR3 protein. The repertoire holds about 210,000 distinct CDR3 sequences, with approximately 29% as singletons. V lost 7 bases and J lost 5, with 18 bases in between. The CDR3 extends over 14 amino acids. Findings and caveats of the study: Cross-validated, the 13-signature model showed 87.88%/81.08% sensitivity/specificity, and 80%/75% in the test set. Thyroid clonotypes that were expanded above 0.001 frequency mostly also appeared in blood. The model achieved about 64% sensitivity and 72.22% specificity for ophthalmopathy progression.

The origin of this receptor is a man over 45 with Graves' ophthalmopathy. This rearrangement joins TRBV12-3 or TRBV12-4 to TRBJ2-7; D call uncertain. The sample comprised peripheral blood. CDR3 in amino acids: CASTQIARSDEQYF. In DNA, the CDR3 is TGTGCCAGCACCCAAATTGCTAGATCGGACGAGCAGTACTTC.